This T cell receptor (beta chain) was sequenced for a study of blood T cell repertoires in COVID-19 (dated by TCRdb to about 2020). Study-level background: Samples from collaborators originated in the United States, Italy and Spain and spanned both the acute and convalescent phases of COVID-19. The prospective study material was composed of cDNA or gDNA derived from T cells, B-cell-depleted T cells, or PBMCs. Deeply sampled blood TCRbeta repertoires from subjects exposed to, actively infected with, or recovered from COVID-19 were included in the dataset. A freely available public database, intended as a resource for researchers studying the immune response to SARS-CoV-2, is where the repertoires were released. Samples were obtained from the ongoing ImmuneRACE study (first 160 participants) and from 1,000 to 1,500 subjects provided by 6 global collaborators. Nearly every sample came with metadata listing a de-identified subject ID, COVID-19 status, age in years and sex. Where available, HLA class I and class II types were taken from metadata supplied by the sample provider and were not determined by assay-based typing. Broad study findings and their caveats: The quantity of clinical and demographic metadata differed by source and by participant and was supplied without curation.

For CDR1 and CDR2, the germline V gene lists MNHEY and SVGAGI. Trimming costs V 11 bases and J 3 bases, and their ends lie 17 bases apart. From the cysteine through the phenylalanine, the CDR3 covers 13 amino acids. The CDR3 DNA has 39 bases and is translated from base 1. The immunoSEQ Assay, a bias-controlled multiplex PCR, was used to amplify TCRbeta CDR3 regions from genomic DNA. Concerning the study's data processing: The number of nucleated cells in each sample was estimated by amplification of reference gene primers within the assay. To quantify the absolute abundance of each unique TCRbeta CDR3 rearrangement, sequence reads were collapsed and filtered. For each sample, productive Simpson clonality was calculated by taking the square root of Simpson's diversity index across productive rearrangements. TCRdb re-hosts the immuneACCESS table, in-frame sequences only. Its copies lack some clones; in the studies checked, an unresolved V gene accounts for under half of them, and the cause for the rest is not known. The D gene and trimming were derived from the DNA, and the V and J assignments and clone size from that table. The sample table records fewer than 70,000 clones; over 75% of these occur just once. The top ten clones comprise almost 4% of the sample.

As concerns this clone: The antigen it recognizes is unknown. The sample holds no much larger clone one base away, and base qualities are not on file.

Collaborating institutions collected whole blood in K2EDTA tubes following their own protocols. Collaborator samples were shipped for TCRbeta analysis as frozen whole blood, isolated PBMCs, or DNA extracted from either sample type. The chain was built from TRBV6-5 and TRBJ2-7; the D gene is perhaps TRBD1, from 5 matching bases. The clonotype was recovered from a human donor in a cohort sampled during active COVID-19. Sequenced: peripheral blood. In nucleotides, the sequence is TGTGCCGCATGGGGCCGTCCCAGCTACGAGCAGTACTTC. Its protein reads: CAAWGRPSYEQYF.